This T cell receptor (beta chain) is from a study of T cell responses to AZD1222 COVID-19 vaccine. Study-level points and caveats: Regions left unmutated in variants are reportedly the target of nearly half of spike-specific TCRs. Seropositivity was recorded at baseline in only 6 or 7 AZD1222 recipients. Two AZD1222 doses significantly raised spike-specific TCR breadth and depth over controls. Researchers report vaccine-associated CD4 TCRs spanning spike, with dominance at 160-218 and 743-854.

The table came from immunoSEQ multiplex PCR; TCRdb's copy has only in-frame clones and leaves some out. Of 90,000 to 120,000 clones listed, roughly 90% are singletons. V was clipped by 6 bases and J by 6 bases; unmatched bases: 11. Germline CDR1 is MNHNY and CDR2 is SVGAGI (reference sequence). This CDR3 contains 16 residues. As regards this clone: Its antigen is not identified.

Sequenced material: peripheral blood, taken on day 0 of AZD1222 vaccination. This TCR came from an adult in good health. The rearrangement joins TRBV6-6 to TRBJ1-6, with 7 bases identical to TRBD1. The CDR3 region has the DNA TGTGCCAGCAGCCGCGGACCCGGGACAGTTAATTCACCCCTCCACTTT. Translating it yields CASSRGPGTVNSPLHF.